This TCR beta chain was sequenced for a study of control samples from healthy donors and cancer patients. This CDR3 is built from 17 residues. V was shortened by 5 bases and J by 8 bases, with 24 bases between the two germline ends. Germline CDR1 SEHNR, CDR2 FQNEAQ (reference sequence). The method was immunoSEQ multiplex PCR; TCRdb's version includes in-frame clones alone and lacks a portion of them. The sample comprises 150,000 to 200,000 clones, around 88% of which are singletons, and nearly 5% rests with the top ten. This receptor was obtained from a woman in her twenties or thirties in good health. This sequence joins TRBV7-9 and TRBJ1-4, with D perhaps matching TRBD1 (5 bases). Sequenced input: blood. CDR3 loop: CASSGRTWDGKTEKLFF. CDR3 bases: TGTGCCAGCAGCGGAAGGACGTGGGACGGGAAAACCGAAAAACTGTTTTTT.